The present T cell receptor beta chain was sequenced within a study of blood T cells in healthy people across ages. Germline CDR1 reads MNHEY; CDR2 reads SVGAGI. V lost 10 bases, J lost 9 bases, and 14 bases stayed unmatched. CDR3 length equals 14 residues. Sample-barcoded 5' priming and a J-beta primer mix drove a second PCR of about 6 to 12 cycles. TCRdb analysed the 5' RACE reads with MiXCR anew, one entry per CDR3 protein. The data show 1.6 million or so distinct CDR3 sequences, approximately 32% seen once. This clonotype was detected once. Its antigen is as yet unknown. With each sample, at least 5.5 micrograms of total RNA were extracted. Regarding the study as a whole: Diversity estimates drawn from one million T cells were deemed underestimates. Measured against age, TCR beta diversity per million T cells decreased in a roughly linear manner.

V usage is TRBV6-5 and J usage is TRBJ2-1; 8 bases line up with TRBD2. Input material: blood. The sequence came from a woman in her 30s in good health. CDR3 bases: TGTGCCACCCACCGGGGGGGTGGGGTGGTTGAGCAGTTCTTC. Residues: CATHRGGGVVEQFF.